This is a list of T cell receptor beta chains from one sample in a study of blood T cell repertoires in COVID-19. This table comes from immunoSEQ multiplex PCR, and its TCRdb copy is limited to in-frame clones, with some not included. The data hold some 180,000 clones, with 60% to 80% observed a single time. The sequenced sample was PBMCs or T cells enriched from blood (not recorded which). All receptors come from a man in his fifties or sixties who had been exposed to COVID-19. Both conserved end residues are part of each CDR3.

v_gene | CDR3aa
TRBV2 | CASRPGMGTDTQYF
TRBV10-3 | CAISERGGSSYNEQFF
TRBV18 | CASSPLVSGRASEQFF
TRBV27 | CASSPPGSRRPHEQYF
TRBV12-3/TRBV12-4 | CASSLQGSYEQYF
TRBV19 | CASTYRDTGSSNQPQHF
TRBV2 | CASSGRVTGAEAFF
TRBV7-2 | CASSSRTSGTEAFF
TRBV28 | CASGQLGGGRRERSYNEQFF
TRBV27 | CASSLSRMARGTIYF
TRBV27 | CASSLGKSYEQYF
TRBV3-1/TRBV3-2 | CASSQTRLAGVEVRYF
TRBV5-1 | CASSLATSGSGETQYF
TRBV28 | CASNKQANTEAFF
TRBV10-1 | CASSESDRGRNTEAFF
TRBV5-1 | CASSSDNQLEQYF
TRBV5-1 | CASSLTGGETQYF